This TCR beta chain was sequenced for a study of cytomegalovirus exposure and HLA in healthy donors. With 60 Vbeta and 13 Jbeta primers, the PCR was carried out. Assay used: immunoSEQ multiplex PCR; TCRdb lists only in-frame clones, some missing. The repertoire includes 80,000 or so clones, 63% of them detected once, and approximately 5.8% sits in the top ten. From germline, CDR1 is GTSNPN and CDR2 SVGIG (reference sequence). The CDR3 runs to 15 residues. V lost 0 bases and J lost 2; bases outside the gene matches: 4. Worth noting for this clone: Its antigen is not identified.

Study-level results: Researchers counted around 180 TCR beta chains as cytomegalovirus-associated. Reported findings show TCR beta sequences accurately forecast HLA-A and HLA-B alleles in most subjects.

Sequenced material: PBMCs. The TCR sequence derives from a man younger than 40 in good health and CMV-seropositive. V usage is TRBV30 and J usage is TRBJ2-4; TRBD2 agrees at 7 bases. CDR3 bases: TGTGCCTGGAGTGTTGAGGGAGGGTCCAAAAACATTCAGTACTTC. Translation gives CAWSVEGGSKNIQYF. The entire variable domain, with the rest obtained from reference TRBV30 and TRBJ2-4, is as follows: SQTIHQWPATLVQPVGSPLSLECTVEGTSNPNLYWYRQAAGRGLQLLFYSVGIGQISSEVPQNLSASRPQDRQFILSSKKLLLSDSGFYLCAWSVEGGSKNIQYFGAGTRLSVL.